This paragraph covers one T cell receptor (beta chain) sequence. This clone occurred once. This receptor's antigen is unknown. Base-call qualities are not available, and no considerably larger clone is one nucleotide away. Collaborating institutions collected whole blood in K2EDTA tubes following their own protocols. For TCRbeta analysis, collaborators shipped samples in one of three forms: frozen whole blood, isolated PBMCs, or DNA extracted from either of those sample types. TCRbeta CDR3 regions were amplified from genomic DNA using the immunoSEQ Assay, a bias-controlled multiplex PCR. Processing in the source paper ran as follows. The number of nucleated cells in each sample was estimated by amplification of reference gene primers within the assay. To quantify the absolute abundance of each unique TCRbeta CDR3 rearrangement, sequence reads were collapsed and filtered. For each sample, productive Simpson clonality was calculated as the square root of Simpson's diversity index over productive rearrangements. TCRdb limited this immuneACCESS table to in-frame rearrangements with V and J called. A share of clones is missing; checked studies link under half to unresolved V genes, and the rest is unexplained. Clone size and the V and J calls come from that table; the DNA yielded D and trimming. In all, the sample holds roughly 320,000 clones, and around 85% of those were seen once. Clones ranked in the top ten supply roughly 7.8% of the sample.

The CDR3, cysteine through phenylalanine, is 13 amino acids long. Just the 39-base CDR3 DNA is kept, in frame starting at base 1. The trim is 8 bases for V and 4 bases for J, with a gap of 14 bases between the germline ends. Based on the germline V gene, the CDR1 and CDR2 sequences are MNHEY and SVGAGI. This specimen belongs to a study of blood T cell repertoires in COVID-19 (dated by TCRdb to about 2020). Notes on the research overall: The collaborator samples originated in the United States, Italy and Spain and spanned the acute and convalescent phases of COVID-19. The prospective study material was composed of cDNA or gDNA derived from T cells, B-cell-depleted T cells, or PBMCs. Subjects who had been exposed to COVID-19, were actively infected with it, or had recovered from it provided the deeply sampled blood TCRbeta repertoires that made up the dataset. The repertoires were released in a freely available public database meant as a resource for research on the immune response to SARS-CoV-2. The samples were drawn from the first 160 participants of the ongoing ImmuneRACE study and from some 1,300 subjects provided by 6 global collaborators. The sample metadata nearly always contained a de-identified subject ID, COVID-19 status, age in years and sex. HLA class I and class II types, where available, came from metadata supplied by the sample provider rather than from assay-based typing. What the authors observed across the whole study: Clinical and demographic metadata were provided uncurated, with the amount varying by source and participant.

The chain is made from TRBV6-5 and TRBJ1-1; the D gene is not confidently resolved. Sequencing used peripheral blood. The sequence derives from a human donor in a cohort sampled during active COVID-19. The DNA sequence is given as TGTGCCAGCTACCGACTCAAGTCCACTGAAGCTTTCTTT. It is translated as CASYRLKSTEAFF.